What follows are 25 T cell receptor beta chains derived from one specimen sequenced in a study of monozygotic twins with cystic fibrosis (dated by TCRdb to the early 2020s). The method was the immunoSEQ multiplex PCR assay. In TCRdb, the immuneACCESS table is reduced to in-frame sequences with V and J assigned. These tables do not hold every clone; where another copy was compared, an unresolved V gene accounts for under half, and the others remain unexplained. The sample yields 30,000 to 35,000 clones; more than 85% were counted once. The ten largest clones capture 0.8% to 1% of the sample. Material: blood. These receptors originate from a girl aged 2 to 10 with cystic fibrosis.

In DNA, the CDR3 is TGTGCCAGCAGTTTCCAGGGGACAGGGGCCAACGTCCTGACTTTC. It codes for CASSFQGTGANVLTF. The chain recombines TRBV27 with TRBJ2-6; possibly TRBD1 for D (6 bases). The CDR3 is 15 amino acids. V lost 3 bases, J lost 4 bases, and 10 bases lay in between. The V gene's germline CDR1 is MNHEY and CDR2 SMNVEV (reference sequence).

The chain joins TRBV21-1 to TRBJ1-1. TRBV21-1 is a pseudogene segment. The CDR3 sequence is 18 residues long. The CDR3 sequence: CASTPGPQAGHLNTEAFF. For the CDR3, the DNA is TGTGCCAGCACCCCAGGACCACAGGCGGGACACTTGAACACTGAAGCTTTCTTT.

This clone was seen a handful of times. The rearrangement uses TRBV7-3 and TRBJ2-2, with D uncertain. Germline assignment: CDR1 SGHTA and CDR2 FQGTGA. This CDR3 contains 15 residues. V lost 6 bases and J 6 bases, leaving 17 bases between the germline ends. CDR3 sequence reads: CASSLDRPLAGELFF. DNA for the CDR3: TGTGCCAGCAGTTTGGACCGACCTCTGGCCGGGGAGCTGTTTTTT.

The gene calls are TRBV5-4 and TRBJ1-2, with 10 bases lining up with TRBD1. The ends lost 4 bases at V and 7 bases at J; junction bases unmatched: 7. This CDR3 has 14 amino acids. Germline lookup yields CDR1 SGHNT and CDR2 YYREEE (reference sequence). CDR3 bases: TGTGCCAGCAGCGTGGGACAGGGGACTGGTGGCTACACCTTC. It encodes CASSVGQGTGGYTF.

The rearrangement uses TRBV7-7 and TRBJ2-3; 7 bases are a match to TRBD1. Germline loops: CDR1 SSHAT, CDR2 FNYEAQ (reference sequence). V trimming: 3 bases; J trimming: 3 bases; junction bases outside the gene matches: 0. This CDR3 has 13 amino acids. CDR3 nucleotides: TGTGCCAGCAGCTTGGACAGGACAGATACGCAGTATTTT. It translates to CASSLDRTDTQYF.

The chain employs TRBV19 and TRBJ1-2; D gene uncertain. V lost 6 bases, J lost 6 bases, and 11 bases lay in between. The CDR3 length is 12 residues. The germline V gene has CDR1 LNHDA and CDR2 SQIVND (reference sequence). This chain's CDR3 is CASRGAIHGYTF. Written as DNA, the CDR3 is TGTGCCAGTAGGGGCGCCATTCATGGCTACACCTTC.

The chain is built from TRBV2 and TRBJ1-4, with TRBD1 identical over 7 bases. V dropped 3 bases and J dropped 6; count of bases not matched to a gene: 13. There are 17 residues in the CDR3. Germline V gives CDR1 SNHLY, CDR2 FYNNEI. CDR3 in DNA: TGTGCCAGCAGTGATCTACAGGGGAGGATTGCAGATGAAAAACTGTTTTTT. Protein: CASSDLQGRIADEKLFF.

The chain links TRBV7-9 to TRBJ2-5; 7 positions agree with TRBD2. The CDR3 has 14 amino acids. Germline trimming cut 5 bases from V and 3 bases from J; bases unmatched to any gene: 6. Germline V lookup: CDR1 SEHNR, CDR2 FQNEAQ (reference sequence). CDR3 bases: TGTGCCAGCAGCCGGGCGGCGGGAGAAGAGACCCAGTACTTC. It codes for CASSRAAGEETQYF.

The V call is TRBV30, the J call TRBJ2-7, with D unresolved. The CDR3 is 14 residues long. CDR1 GTSNPN and CDR2 SVGIG come from the germline V gene (reference sequence). V was cut by 0 bases and J by 2 bases, with 11 bases left in between. CDR3 loop: CAWSVNLGPYEQYF. The CDR3 bases are TGTGCCTGGAGTGTAAATCTAGGGCCCTACGAGCAGTACTTC.

The genes are TRBV7-2 and TRBJ2-1, with 7 bases identical to TRBD2. The CDR3 covers 14 residues. Trimming removed 6 bases from V and 9 bases from J; junction bases left unmatched: 11. Germline loops: CDR1 SGHTA, CDR2 FQGNSA. CDR3 sequence: CASRPGAGRVEQFF. The DNA for the CDR3 is TGTGCCAGCAGGCCCGGAGCGGGAAGGGTTGAGCAGTTCTTC.

J is TRBJ2-1 and V is TRBV7-7; 7 bases agree with TRBD2. Germline V gene lookup returns CDR1 SSHAT and CDR2 FNYEAQ (reference sequence). CDR3 length equals 13 residues. V was pared by 5 bases and J by 8 bases, with 6 bases of the junction left unmatched. The CDR3 loop reads CASSPHLADEQFF. CDR3 sequence (DNA): TGTGCCAGCAGCCCACATCTAGCGGATGAGCAGTTCTTC. Complete variable domain (other parts from reference TRBV7-7 and TRBJ2-1): GAGVSQSPRYKVTKRGQDVTLRCDPISSHATLYWYQQALGQGPEFLTYFNYEAQPDKSGLPSDRFSAERPEGSISTLTIQRTEQRDSAMYRCASSPHLADEQFFGPGTRLTVL.

The chain carries TRBV5-6 and TRBJ2-2, with D perhaps TRBD2 (5 bases). With 0 bases removed from V and 5 bases from J, the gap between germline ends came to 17 bases. There are 17 residues in the CDR3. Germline CDR1 SGHDT, CDR2 YYEEEE. The CDR3 bases are TGTGCCAGCAGCTTGGCCCCTAAGAGGGCCCTAACCGGGGAGCTGTTTTTT. It specifies CASSLAPKRALTGELFF.

This chain connects TRBV29-1 to TRBJ1-6; no definite D call. This CDR3 has 15 amino acids. Looked up from germline, CDR1 is SQVTM and CDR2 is ANQGSEA. The germline V and J ends were trimmed by 5 bases and 17 bases, with 28 bases remaining between them. As DNA, the CDR3 is TGCAGCGTTCAACCCTCCCAGCTACAAGGGCCCCCGGTCCACTTT. This sequence encodes CSVQPSQLQGPPVHF.

The chain joins TRBV6-6 to TRBJ1-1; D gene ambiguous. V was cut by 5 bases and J by 7 bases, with 11 bases left in between. The CDR3 runs to 12 residues. CDR1 and CDR2 (germline): MNHNY, SVGAGI (reference sequence). The CDR3 is CASSLDGYEAFF. The CDR3 bases are TGTGCCAGCAGTCTAGACGGATATGAAGCTTTCTTT.

This chain joins TRBV5-6 and TRBJ1-2; TRBD1 matches 8 bases. This CDR3 region has 13 residues. Per germline, CDR1 SGHDT and CDR2 YYEEEE. The V segment lost 3 bases and the J segment 4 bases; nucleotides outside the gene matches: 2. CDR3 in DNA: TGTGCCAGCAGCTCCGGACAGGGCTATGGCTACACCTTC. It yields the protein CASSSGQGYGYTF.

This clone was observed a single time. The gene calls are TRBV27 and TRBJ1-1, with D tentatively TRBD1 (6 bases). The CDR3 covers 14 residues. Per germline, CDR1 MNHEY and CDR2 SMNVEV (reference sequence). V was clipped by 1 base and J by 5 bases, with 11 bases between them. The CDR3 region is CASSLWGQGTEAFF. CDR3 DNA: TGTGCCAGCAGTTTATGGGGACAAGGGACTGAAGCTTTCTTT.

This clone was recorded once. The chain links TRBV23-1 to TRBJ2-1; no clear D. TRBV23-1 is known as an ORF, though its function is uncertain. This CDR3 comprises 17 residues. V was shortened by 2 bases and J by 0 bases, with 14 bases between the two germline ends. CDR3 DNA sequence: TGCGCCAGCAGTCAAGCCCAAGTCGAGAGCTCCTACAATGAGCAGTTCTTC. Its protein product is CASSQAQVESSYNEQFF.

V and J are TRBV30 and TRBJ2-7; a weak D match, TRBD1 (5 bases). Deletions cut 5 bases from V and 2 bases from J, with 10 bases between. Germline assignment: CDR1 GTSNPN and CDR2 SVGIG (reference sequence). This CDR3 contains 12 residues. CDR3 protein: CAWGAGPYEQYF. CDR3 sequence (DNA): TGTGCCTGGGGGGCAGGGCCCTACGAGCAGTACTTC.

The V and J genes are TRBV6-1 and TRBJ1-5, with TRBD1 identical over 7 bases. CDR1 is MNHNS and CDR2 is SASEGT in the germline V gene. CDR3 length: 13 amino acids. V lost 7 bases and J lost 5; bases outside the gene matches: 5. CDR3 DNA: TGTGCCAGCACCCTCACAGGGGATCAGCCCCAGCATTTT. This encodes CASTLTGDQPQHF.

The rearrangement uses TRBV6-5 and TRBJ2-7; no reliable D call. The CDR3 consists of 14 residues. The germline V gene encodes CDR1 MNHEY and CDR2 SVGAGI. V was clipped by 10 bases and J by 2 bases, with 18 bases between them. The CDR3 protein is CATSRSQGPYEQYF. DNA of the CDR3: TGTGCCACCTCGAGGTCACAAGGCCCCTACGAGCAGTACTTC.

Written as DNA, the CDR3 is TGTGCCAGCAGTCAAAGCGGCGACGAACAGGGTTCCTACGAGCAGTACTTC. Translating it yields CASSQSGDEQGSYEQYF. The V call is TRBV4-2, the J call TRBJ2-7; D possibly corresponds to TRBD1 (6 bases). The CDR3 sequence is 17 residues long. The ends were cut back, 6 bases at V and 1 base at J, with 22 bases in the middle. Germline V gene sequence: CDR1 LGHNA, CDR2 YNFKEQ.

Here the CDR3 DNA reads TGTGCCAGCAGTCTACACCTCACAGCCTATAATTCACCCCTCCACTTT. Translating it yields CASSLHLTAYNSPLHF. V gene TRBV27 combines with J gene TRBJ1-6; D unclear. V was pared by 5 bases and J by 2 bases, with 13 bases between. Germline V gives CDR1 MNHEY, CDR2 SMNVEV (reference sequence). This CDR3 is 16 amino acids long.

V and J are TRBV11-2 and TRBJ1-1; tentatively, D is TRBD1 (5 bases). The ends were cut back, 1 base at V and 4 bases at J, with 13 bases in the middle. This CDR3 region has 15 residues. CDR1 is SGHAT and CDR2 is FQNNGV in the germline V gene. DNA of the CDR3: TGTGCCAGCAGCTTAGGCTCAGGGATCTTCACTGAAGCTTTCTTT. Translated, it gives CASSLGSGIFTEAFF.

The chain uses TRBV6-4 and TRBJ1-1, with TRBD1 as a possible D gene (5 bases). The CDR3 totals 12 residues. V was shortened by 0 bases and J by 10 bases, with 9 bases between the two germline ends. The V gene's germline CDR1 is MRHNA and CDR2 SNTAGT. The CDR3 region is CASSDSTRGAFF. As DNA, the CDR3 is TGTGCCAGCAGTGACTCGACTAGGGGAGCTTTCTTT.

The rearrangement links TRBV2 to TRBJ1-1; no clear D gene. The CDR3 runs to 13 residues. Between the trimmed V and J ends, which lost 3 bases and 1 base, there was a span of 6 bases. Germline CDR1 and CDR2: SNHLY and FYNNEI. In DNA, the CDR3 is TGTGCCAGCAGTGACCTACAGAACACTGAAGCTTTCTTT. Translation: CASSDLQNTEAFF. Full variable domain (missing parts from reference TRBV2 and TRBJ1-1): EPEVTQTPSHQVTQMGQEVILRCVPISNHLYFYWYRQILGQKVEFLVSFYNNEISEKSEIFDDQFSVERPDGSNFTLKIRSTKLEDSAMYFCASSDLQNTEAFFGQGTRLTVV.